This section outlines one T cell receptor beta chain sequence together with its context. What antigen it recognizes has not been identified. No base-level quality is on record; no much larger clone is a single base apart. Taken from cysteine to phenylalanine, the CDR3 has 16 residues. Just CDR3 DNA is preserved here, 48 bases in frame from base 1. The germline V gene supplies CDR1 SGHDT and CDR2 YYEEEE. V was cut back by 5 bases and J by 6 bases, leaving a gap of 21 bases between them. This specimen comes from a study of shared clonotypes between healthy human individuals (dated by TCRdb to about 2020). With regard to the full study: A couple of women and a few men aged 18 to 49 years were included in the cohort. For each donor, CD4 naive and CD4 memory were each given three plates, CD8 naive was given two plates, and CD8 memory was given one plate. Blood TCR repertoires of a handful of healthy adults were deeply sequenced to estimate repertoire size and the extent of clonotype sharing between individuals. Libraries were prepared and TCR repertoires were sequenced by different laboratories using diverse techniques, in order to increase sequencing depth and limit assay-specific biases. Leukapheresis yielded between about 0.94 and 9 billion PBMCs per donor. What the work shows at the level of the full study, not this receptor alone: Even with the large sequencing depth, rarefaction of the sorted-subset datasets indicated that sequencing was incomplete. Because the study included a small number of donors, the genetic and exposure-history diversity represented was limited. Compared with non-shared clonotypes, clonotypes shared by all four sorted-subset donors had higher generation probabilities. Approximately 5% of naive CD4, 3.5% of naive CD8, approximately 2.2% of memory CD4, and approximately 0.4% of memory CD8 clonotypes were shared across several donors. Estimated clonotype richness was generally larger for naive than for memory subsets. Pairwise subsampling led to the expectation that sequencing depth would affect the degree of clonotype sharing among donors. Sampling was limited to blood, and TCR repertoires in tissue likely differ from TCR repertoires in blood.

The donors were healthy, HIV-negative adults with no recently reported acute infections or vaccinations. Every donor was a Caucasian adult residing in Nashville, Tennessee, USA. CD4+ T cells were enriched by magnetic negative selection; naive cells were then positively selected on CD45RA, and the negative fraction formed the memory subset. Blood was collected by leukapheresis, and PBMCs were isolated by Ficoll-Histopaque density gradient centrifugation and then cryopreserved in liquid nitrogen vapor phase. Purity and quantity of every magnetically sorted T cell population were checked by analytical flow cytometry. Genomic DNA was isolated from each sorted fraction and quantified by UV absorbance on a Nanodrop 2000c. Using the deep immunoSEQ assay, multiplex PCR amplified TCR CDR3 regions from genomic DNA. Extracted genomic DNA from each cell subset was distributed evenly across all wells of several immunoSEQ 96-well plates, and each plate was treated as a replicate. For sorted subsets, each replicate PCR was loaded with about 0.2 ug genomic DNA, equivalent to 30,000 or so T cell genomes. Purified libraries were measured with a Qubit 3.0 fluorometer, size-checked on a Bioanalyzer 2100, and measured again with the KAPA Library Quantification kit. Each immunoSEQ 96-well plate was sequenced on its own single-read 150-cycle Illumina NextSeq 550 flow cell. Per the source publication's procedure: The immunoSEQ output contained only junctional sequences without quality scores, so filtering could not match that applied to full-length reads. To assign V/J genes and CDR3, sequences were annotated using PyIR, a Python wrapper for IgBLAST v1.9, with IMGT germline references. Reads were removed for weak V/J assignments (E-value above 1e-6), missing CDR3, stop codons, out-of-frame junctions, or ambiguous translated residues. A V3J clonotype was defined by an identical inferred V gene, J gene, and CDR3 amino acid sequence. Percentage overlap between repertoires was computed as shared unique clonotypes divided by the size of the smaller repertoire. RTK rarefaction, the Chao1 estimator, and Recon v2.1 estimates of unobserved clonotypes were used to assess repertoire richness. For all TCRbeta clonotypes obtained by the gDNA method from a handful of donors, generation probabilities were computed with OLGA. In TCRdb, the immuneACCESS table is reduced to in-frame sequences with V and J assigned. These tables do not hold every clone; where another copy was compared, an unresolved V gene accounts for under half, and the others remain unexplained. Clonal size and the V and J genes are those of that table, whereas D and trimming came from the DNA. Here the sample has about 2.4 million clones; approximately 93% occur a single time. Roughly 0.36% of the sample lies in the top ten.

Specimen: naive CD4+ T cells from PBMCs. Explained via the paper, the cell subset or site label denotes: CD45RA+ positively selected. This chain is built from TRBV5-6 and TRBJ1-5; TRBD1 is a weak D gene call, 6 bases matching. The source of this sequence is a man younger than 35 in good health. Some clones in this sample may be carry-over from other donors' samples. The DNA sequence is as follows: TGTGCCAGCAGTCCCGACGGGGGGCGTGCAGGTCAGCCCCAGCATTTT. This encodes CASSPDGGRAGQPQHF.